The rows below give T cell receptor beta chains drawn from one sample of a study of early T cells in non-severe SARS-CoV-2 infection. TCRdb used MiXCR to reprocess the 5' RACE reads, holding one entry per CDR3 protein. Among tens of thousands of distinct CDR3 sequences, approximately 14% were seen once, and the ten largest hold over 6.5%. Specimen: whole blood. These receptors were collected from an adult who was a healthcare worker with PCR-confirmed SARS-CoV-2 infection or an uninfected control (not recorded which). The CDR3 runs from the conserved cysteine through the conserved F or W. The D gene is left open where the match is weak. Expanded clones get a size class; other rows say once, few or many, or leave the size out.

d_call	v_call	j_call	clone_size	cdr3_aa	cdr3_nt
TRBD1	TRBV19	TRBJ2-5	-	CASNGQGSTQYF	TGTGCCAGTAATGGACAGGGGTCGACCCAGTACTTC
-	TRBV29-1	TRBJ1-2	few	CSVSPRLLYGYTF	TGCAGCGTCTCCCCCAGGCTACTCTATGGCTACACCTTC
-	TRBV29-1	TRBJ2-7	few	CSVPASAFGPYEQYF	TGCAGCGTCCCGGCCTCAGCCTTCGGGCCCTACGAGCAGTACTTC
-	TRBV6-1	TRBJ1-2	few	CASSERRFYGYTF	TGTGCCAGCAGTGAACGAAGGTTCTATGGCTACACCTTC
TRBD2	TRBV6-1	TRBJ2-7	-	CASDGTSGYEQYF	TGTGCCAGCGACGGGACTAGCGGCTACGAGCAGTACTTC
-	TRBV4-1	TRBJ2-5	-	CASSQDGKTQYF	TGCGCCAGCAGCCAAGATGGGAAGACCCAGTACTTC
TRBD1	TRBV28	TRBJ1-6	-	CASSLPGTANSPLHF	TGTGCCAGCAGTTTGCCCGGGACAGCAAATTCCCCCCTCCACTTT
TRBD1	TRBV19	TRBJ1-5	few	CASRGTGTGVKQPQHF	TGTGCCAGTAGAGGAACCGGGACAGGGGTAAAGCAGCCCCAGCATTTT
-	TRBV7-8	TRBJ2-7	-	CASSPQNRPRHEQYF	TGTGCCAGCAGCCCACAAAACAGACCTAGGCACGAGCAGTACTTC
-	TRBV9	TRBJ2-7	many	CASSVVPGFYEQYF	TGTGCCAGCAGCGTAGTTCCAGGATTCTACGAGCAGTACTTC
-	TRBV7-9	TRBJ2-6	once	CASSPEDRYSGANVLTF	TGTGCCAGCAGCCCAGAAGACCGGTACTCTGGGGCCAACGTCCTGACTTTC
-	TRBV30	TRBJ1-2	many	CAWSVEYGYTF	TGTGCCTGGAGTGTAGAGTATGGCTACACCTTC
-	TRBV7-3	TRBJ2-3	-	CASSLAQSGGASTDTQYF	TGTGCCAGCAGCCTCGCCCAGAGCGGAGGCGCTAGCACAGATACGCAGTATTTT
-	TRBV2	TRBJ2-7	-	CASTKPPYEQYF	TGTGCCAGCACCAAGCCCCCCTACGAGCAGTACTTC
TRBD2	TRBV19	TRBJ2-3	many	CASSPWTSGRETQYF	TGTGCCAGTAGTCCTTGGACTAGCGGGAGGGAGACGCAGTATTTT